This T cell receptor (beta chain) was identified in a study of T cells after yellow fever vaccination. Overall study results and limits: A weaker but faster secondary response was observed, peaking on day 5 versus 15.

In its sample, this clonotype was seen a few times. Its matching antigen is unknown. This CDR3 spans 14 amino acids. V gave up 6 bases and J gave up 1 base, with 14 bases separating them. CDR1 and CDR2 (germline): DFQATT, SNEGSKA (reference sequence). TCRdb reanalysed the 5' RACE reads using MiXCR and keeps one entry per CDR3 protein. The table lists 500,000 to 650,000 distinct CDR3 sequences, roughly 17% of them singletons, with approximately 15% in the top ten. This receptor was obtained from a man younger than 35 who received the YFV17D yellow fever vaccine. V gene TRBV20-1 combines with J gene TRBJ2-3; tentatively, D is TRBD2 (5 bases). The source material was PBMCs, sampled more than 4 days after the first yellow fever vaccination. The CDR3 DNA sequence: TGCAGTGCGATTAATCGGGGTGGCACAGATACGCAGTATTTT. This encodes CSAINRGGTDTQYF.